This T cell receptor (beta chain) is drawn from a study of glioma-infiltrating T cells. Ten or more counts support this clonotype. Antigen: not known. TCR alpha and beta CDR3 regions were amplified from RNA using iRepertoire nested multiplex PCR. Input was roughly 100-450 ng of tissue mRNA or PBMC total RNA. TCRdb used MiXCR to reprocess the multiplex PCR reads, holding one entry per CDR3 protein. The sample carries over 80,000 distinct CDR3 sequences, roughly 40% recorded once. The CDR3 loop spans 14 amino acids. Between the trimmed V and J ends, which lost 4 bases and 6 bases, there was a span of 14 bases. Germline CDR1 and CDR2: SGHVS and FNYEAQ. Study observations and caveats: Tissue-blood divergence was below expectation in non-neoplastic patients, above in gliomas.

This TCR was recovered from a human donor with low-grade glioma or glioblastoma, undergoing nonglioma brain surgery, or in good health (not recorded which). The sequencing input was glioma tissue, nonneoplastic brain tissue, or PBMCs (not recorded which). J is TRBJ2-3 and V is TRBV7-6; unclear D gene. CDR3 sequence reads: CASSSGPPPDTQYF. CDR3 sequence (DNA): TGTGCCAGCAGCTCGGGTCCACCGCCCGATACGCAGTATTTT. The full variable domain, its missing parts supplied by reference TRBV7-6 and TRBJ2-3, is GAGVSQSPRYKVTKRGQDVALRCDPISGHVSLYWYRQALGQGPEFLTYFNYEAQQDKSGLPNDRFSAERPEGSISTLTIQRTEQRDSAMYRCASSSGPPPDTQYFGPGTRLTVL.